This is a list of T cell receptor beta chains from one sample in a study of cytomegalovirus exposure and HLA in healthy donors. Libraries were prepared by immunoSEQ multiplex PCR; TCRdb keeps only in-frame clonotypes and omits some of them. The sample holds roughly 180,000 clones, 70% to 85% seen once. Sequencing was performed on PBMCs. These receptors were collected from a woman aged 55-70 years in good health and CMV-seropositive. CDR3s include the opening cysteine and the closing phenylalanine or tryptophan. Clone size is shown for a subset of rows, as once, few, many or a class of expanded clone.

abundance	v_gene	CDR3aa
.	TRBV29-1	CSVFTSNNEQFF
.	TRBV7-9	CASSGPPAGAYEQYF
.	TRBV30	CAWQHRTFTDPSSNQPQHF
.	TRBV6-1	CASSRDRVVGEQYF
.	TRBV7-8	CASSSPFVNEQFF
.	TRBV15	CATSREAGISTDTQYF
.	TRBV11-2	CASSLAGASNQPQHF
.	TRBV10-3	CAISDAAGDEAFF
few	TRBV7-2	CASSPDRVQLFF
.	TRBV5-6	CASSLTGSPEEKLFF
.	TRBV19	CASSINQAGLRTDTQYF
.	TRBV7-2	CASSSRGGGADEQFF
.	TRBV18	CASSPPGGSEAFF
.	TRBV7-2	CASSLERQETQYF
.	TRBV7-3	CASSLTPSGGSYNEQFF
.	TRBV9	CASSPASGRAYDTQYF
.	TRBV27	CANPRRSGTDTQYF
.	TRBV29-1	CSVERGLNTDTQYF
.	TRBV11-3	CASSSGTGTSGYNEQFF
.	TRBV9	CASSVGGSYNSPLHF